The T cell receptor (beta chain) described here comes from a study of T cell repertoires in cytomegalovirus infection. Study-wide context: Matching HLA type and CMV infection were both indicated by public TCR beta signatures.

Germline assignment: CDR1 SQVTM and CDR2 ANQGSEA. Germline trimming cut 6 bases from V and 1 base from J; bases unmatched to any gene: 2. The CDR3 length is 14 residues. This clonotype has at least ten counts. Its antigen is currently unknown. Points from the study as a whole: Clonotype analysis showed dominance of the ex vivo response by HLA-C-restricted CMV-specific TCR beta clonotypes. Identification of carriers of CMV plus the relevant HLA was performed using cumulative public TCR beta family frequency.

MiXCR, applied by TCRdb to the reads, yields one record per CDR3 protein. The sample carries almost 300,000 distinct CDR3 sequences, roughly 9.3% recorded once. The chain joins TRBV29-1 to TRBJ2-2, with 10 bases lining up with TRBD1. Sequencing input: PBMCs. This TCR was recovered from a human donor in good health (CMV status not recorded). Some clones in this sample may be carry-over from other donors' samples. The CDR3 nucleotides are TGCAGCGTCCGGGACAGGGGGAACACCGGGGAGCTGTTTTTT. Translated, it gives CSVRDRGNTGELFF.